This entry features one T cell receptor (beta chain) sequence. The antigen is not known. Indicated time point: after neoadjuvant nivolumab, at surgical resection. Patients were newly diagnosed with stage II-IVA oral cavity squamous cell carcinoma without prior systemic or radiation treatment. The sample belongs to a study of neoadjuvant anti-PD-1 for oral cavity cancer. Study outcomes and limitations: PBMC Gini-index clonality exceeded responders' in non-responders post-nivolumab. With a few patients per group, TCR findings need larger cohorts.

Six replicates per PBMC sample, mostly from around 460 ng of genomic DNA. Profiled with immunoSEQ multiplex PCR; TCRdb holds only in-frame clones, not every one. The table records approximately 13,000 clones, around 70% of them present only once. V lost 4 bases to trimming and J lost 0 bases, with 10 bases between them. This CDR3 spans 15 amino acids. Looked up from germline, CDR1 is WSHSY and CDR2 is SAAADI. The clonotype originates from a person between 35 and 79 years old with oral cavity squamous cell carcinoma. Sequenced material: PBMCs, taken after nivolumab (anti-PD-1) treatment. This chain uses TRBV10-2 with TRBJ2-1; TRBD2 might be the D (5 bases). The DNA of the CDR3 is TGCGCCAGCAGTGTCTGGGAGACCTCCTACAATGAGCAGTTCTTC. It translates to CASSVWETSYNEQFF.